This T cell receptor (beta chain) is drawn from a study of T cell changes during pregnancy in multiple sclerosis. V shed 2 bases, J shed 2 bases, and the junction held 5 bases outside the gene matches. The CDR3 covers 15 residues. Germline CDR1 and CDR2: SNHLY and FYNNEI. The repertoire was sequenced with immunoSEQ multiplex PCR; TCRdb's copy has only in-frame clones and lacks some. The repertoire has about 87,000 clones, just over 90% of them found once; the top ten carry roughly 1.4%. Sequencing used peripheral blood, obtained in the third trimester of pregnancy. This TCR was sampled from a female donor in good health, enrolled as a control in a pregnancy study. The chain is built from TRBV2 and TRBJ2-7; 8 positions match TRBD1. DNA for the CDR3: TGTGCCAGCAGTGAAAGAGGACAGGGCGCCTACGAGCAGTACTTC. Protein: CASSERGQGAYEQYF.